Detailed here is one TCR beta chain. This clonotype was observed many times. Its cognate antigen has yet to be identified. No base-level quality is on record; no much larger clone is a single base apart. The sample originates from a study of human T cells and chemical hapten exposure listed by TCRdb under 2021. Regarding the study in general: For sensitization, 2% DPC in acetone was applied to a roughly 2 cm by roughly 2 cm area of upper inner arm skin. Weekly therapeutic DPC doses were additionally applied to the scalp of patients throughout the roughly 23-week study period. Blood samples were taken from patients before sensitization (week 0) and then at 2, 6 and about 24 weeks after DPC sensitization. Peripheral blood TCR repertoire changes were tracked in vivo in alopecia patients during primary and secondary sensitization to the hapten diphenylcyclopropenone (DPC). The patient cohort, mostly female, included alopecia areata with under or over 50% scalp involvement, alopecia totalis and alopecia universalis. For TCR sequencing, blood came from about 28 alopecia patients at anywhere from one to four time points (pre-sensitization, 2, 6 and 24 weeks). Patch tests used Finn chambers with 0.01% DPC on the upper back, scored after 6 days by International Contact Dermatitis Research Group standards. The libraries were sequenced as a pool, and the TCR yield per sample differed mostly because of small variations in library volumes within the pool. What the study reported, not specific to this receptor: No change with DPC sensitization was found in the number of TCRs above 1 in 1000 frequency, and no evidence of global repertoire structure alterations was found. Because every patient had alopecia, a presumed autoimmune disease, the patients' immune response might differ from that of healthy individuals. Compared with pre-sensitization or healthy control sets, expanded TCRs formed significantly more large CDR3 similarity clusters, which is consistent with antigen-driven responses. After repeated subsampling, the strength of the expansion versus patch-test correlation and the threshold at which it became significant changed. Patch test score correlated positively with the number of PT1 expanded TCRs, reaching significance at thresholds 8, 16 and 32 but not at 4.

Library prep was done by RACE. Sequencing used a NextSeq 500. During library preparation, unique molecular identifiers were attached to individual cDNA molecules so that TCRs could be counted quantitatively and reproducibly. From each blood RNA sample, both TCR alpha and TCR beta chains were sequenced. Concerning the study's data processing: The median number of TCRs per sample was around 96,000, ranging from about 20,000 to 690,600. The Decombinator software suite was used to annotate the V, J and CDR3 of the TCR reads. To make PS versus PT1 abundance plots, every sample was subsampled to the same number of TCRs (28,000). Expanded TCRs were defined as absent before sensitization and observed at least eight times at the 2-week time point. Clones were called with MiXCR by TCRdb after fastp trimmed the public reads at Q25, and only in-frame beta chains were retained. Identical CDR3 proteins give one entry, which carries the most common genes and DNA. V and J calls and clone size were set by TCRdb, not the authors. Within this sample are around 300,000 distinct CDR3 sequences, with 5.5% to 8% of them counted one time only. The biggest ten clones account for 8.4% of the sample.

V and J lose 4 bases and 3 bases, and a span of 22 bases separates them. CDR1 and CDR2 are read off the germline V gene (reference sequence) as SEHNR and FQNEAQ. The CDR3 goes from the cysteine to the phenylalanine over 17 residues. Only the CDR3 portion is preserved as DNA: 51 bases, with reading frame beginning at the first base. The time point label for this specimen denotes: patch test 1, 2 weeks after DPC sensitization. Reading the label with the study, this specimen's treatment or condition is: therapeutic diphenylcyclopropenone sensitization with weekly scalp DPC. Blood at each patch-test visit was drawn before the patch test was applied. Eligible patients were aged 18 to 70, diagnosed with alopecia, deemed suitable for DPC therapy, and excluded if pregnant. Unfractionated whole blood was collected in Tempus Blood RNA tubes, and total RNA was extracted from that blood.

In this chain, TRBV7-9 is recombined with TRBJ2-7, with the D call perhaps TRBD1 or TRBD2, each one matching 5 bases. Material: whole blood, obtained in connection with sensitization to the hapten diphenylcyclopropenone (DPC). The source is a woman aged 18-35 years with alopecia areata. Some clones in this sample may be carry-over from other donors' samples. The base sequence is TGTGCCAGCAGCTCCGCTCGGGACGGGATTAAGTTCTACGAGCAGTACTTC. Its protein reads: CASSSARDGIKFYEQYF.